The 26 T cell receptor beta chains below come from one sample, sequenced in a study of T cell clonality in common variable immunodeficiency. Libraries were prepared by immunoSEQ multiplex PCR; TCRdb keeps only in-frame clonotypes and omits some of them. The profile covers more than 30,000 clones, none occurring a single time. The source material was peripheral blood mononuclear cells. Receptors were obtained from a person between 18 and 70 years old in good health.

This clone has a count of ten or more. With the read ending 3 residues before the CDR3 end, the germline J gene is used to fill in that end. J is TRBJ2-3 and V is TRBV2, with 8 bases lining up with TRBD2. With 2 bases clipped from V and 0 bases from J, the junction kept 4 bases outside the gene matches. This CDR3 comprises 16 residues. The germline V gene encodes CDR1 SNHLY and CDR2 FYNNEI. The DNA read from the CDR3 is TGTGCCAGCAGTGAATGGGCTAGCGGGAGCACAGATACG. Its translation: CASSEWASGSTDT. From start to end, the CDR3 is CASSEWASGSTDTQYF. The full variable domain, in which reference TRBV2 and TRBJ2-3 provide the parts outside the CDR3, is EPEVTQTPSHQVTQMGQEVILRCVPISNHLYFYWYRQILGQKVEFLVSFYNNEISEKSEIFDDQFSVERPDGSNFTLKIRSTKLEDSAMYFCASSEWASGSTDTQYFGPGTRLTVL.

This clone occurred a few times. The CDR3 end lies 3 residues beyond the end of the read and is filled in from the germline J gene. The rearrangement uses TRBV2 and TRBJ1-1; 7 bases align to TRBD1. V lost 5 bases, J lost 0 bases, and 9 bases stayed unmatched. CDR1 SNHLY and CDR2 FYNNEI come from the germline V gene. The length of the CDR3 is 16 residues. The CDR3 here is CASSSPGTALNTEAFF. CDR3 DNA, as far as it was read: TGTGCCAGCAGTTCACCCGGGACAGCCCTGAACACTGAA.

Ten or more counts support this clone. The read terminates 3 residues before the CDR3 end, so the remaining end is supplied by the germline J gene. The chain is built from TRBV27 and TRBJ2-1; 11 bases match TRBD2. The CDR3 is 15 residues long. With 5 bases clipped from V and 3 bases from J, the junction kept 3 bases outside the gene matches. Germline CDR1 is MNHEY and CDR2 is SMNVEV (reference sequence). Here the CDR3 reads CASSPGTSGYNEQFF. The covered CDR3 bases are TGTGCCAGCAGTCCTGGGACTAGCGGCTACAATGAG.

This clone was observed at least ten times. The read ends 3 residues early relative to the CDR3; the germline J gene fills the gap. The chain has TRBV20-1 and TRBJ2-3; D ambiguous. Trimming removed 2 bases from V and 1 base from J, with 4 bases in between. The CDR3 has 12 amino acids. Germline V gives CDR1 DFQATT, CDR2 SNEGSKA (reference sequence). The CDR3 bases that were read are TGCAGTGCTAGACTAGGCACAGATACG. This gives the protein CSARLGTDT. The whole CDR3 sequence is CSARLGTDTQYF.

This clone was picked up many times. The read terminates 3 residues ahead of where the CDR3 ends, so the germline J gene completes it. The chain links TRBV20-1 to TRBJ1-1; possible D gene TRBD1, 5 bases. Trimming took off 6 bases at V and 1 base at J, with 12 bases between the two ends. The CDR3 is made up of 13 amino acids. Looked up from germline, CDR1 is DFQATT and CDR2 is SNEGSKA (reference sequence). CDR3 in amino acids: CSAQQVENTEAFF. CDR3 DNA, as far as it was read: TGCAGTGCACAACAGGTAGAGAACACTGAA.

Points on this clone: The read falls 3 residues short of the CDR3 end, and the missing part is taken from the germline J gene. V and J are TRBV30 and TRBJ2-2; D gene ambiguous. The CDR3 is 17 residues long. CDR1 is GTSNPN and CDR2 is SVGIG in the germline V gene (reference sequence). The CDR3 reads CAWSVRLVGTLPSPLFF. CDR3 DNA, as far as it was read: TGTGCCTGGAGTGTACGTCTTGTGGGCACTCTACCCTCACCG.

This clone has at least ten counts. The read ends 3 residues before the CDR3 terminus; that terminus is restored from the germline J gene. The V gene is TRBV11-3, the J gene TRBJ2-7, with D perhaps TRBD1 (5 bases). The CDR3 is 14 amino acids. From germline, CDR1 is SGHNT and CDR2 YENEEA. Between the trimmed V and J ends, which lost 5 bases and 3 bases, there was a span of 14 bases. The CDR3 loop reads CASSISQENYEQYF. The sequenced part of the CDR3 DNA is TGTGCCAGCAGCATCTCACAGGAGAACTACGAG.

This clone was seen a few times. Read sequence stops 3 residues before the CDR3 end, and the germline J gene provides the missing end. The J gene is TRBJ1-1, the V gene TRBV7-9; 8 bases line up with TRBD1. In germline, CDR1 is SEHNR, CDR2 FQNEAQ (reference sequence). This CDR3 has 13 residues. The V segment lost 5 bases and the J segment 6 bases; nucleotides outside the gene matches: 5. The CDR3 sequence: CASSGQGAAEAFF. CDR3 DNA, as far as it was read: TGTGCCAGCAGCGGGCAGGGGGCGGCTGAA.

This clone occurred many times. One end of the junction varies from germline; a read error may be responsible. The CDR3 end is not reached by the read, which stops 3 residues before it; the germline J gene fills it in. The chain has TRBV5-1 and TRBJ1-1, with D maybe TRBD1 (6 bases). CDR1 SGHRS and CDR2 YFSETQ come from the germline V gene. The CDR3 is 13 amino acids. The CDR3 sequence: CVSMEGVESEAFF. The sequenced CDR3 bases are TGCGTCAGCATGGAGGGGGTTGAGTCTGAA.

On this clone: The read ends 3 residues before the CDR3 terminus; that terminus is restored from the germline J gene. The chain couples TRBV7-3 to TRBJ1-1; TRBD1 aligns across 7 bases. Germline CDR1 and CDR2: SGHTA and FQGTGA. The CDR3 is 15 amino acids. The chain's CDR3 is CASSRGTVAYNEAFF. The sequenced part of the CDR3 DNA is TGTGCCAGCAGCCGTGGGACAGTCGCCTACAATGAG.

This clone was seen at least ten times. Read data end 3 residues before the CDR3 end; the end is taken from the germline J gene. The chain combines TRBV19 with TRBJ1-4; 7 nucleotides line up with TRBD1. V lost 4 bases, J lost 2 bases, and 4 bases stayed unmatched. CDR3 length: 15 residues. CDR1 is LNHDA and CDR2 is SQIVND in the germline V gene (reference sequence). CDR3 amino acids: CASSTLTGTNEKLFF. The covered CDR3 bases are TGTGCCAGTAGTACCCTGACAGGGACTAATGAAAAA.

Concerning this clone itself: With the read ending 3 residues before the CDR3 end, the germline J gene is used to fill in that end. The chain is built from TRBV11-3 and TRBJ2-7, with 7 bases lining up with TRBD1. The CDR3 has 15 residues. Germline assignment: CDR1 SGHNT and CDR2 YENEEA. J lost 2 bases, V lost 2 bases, and 6 bases had no gene match. The CDR3 is CASSLTLTGPYEQYF. The covered CDR3 bases are TGTGCCAGCAGCTTAACTTTGACAGGGCCCTACGAG.

This clone has ten or more counts. The CDR3 is cut off 3 residues early in the read; its end comes from the germline J gene. The chain employs TRBV19 and TRBJ1-6, with D possibly being TRBD1 (6 bases). The germline CDR1 and CDR2 sequences are LNHDA and SQIVND (reference sequence). The V end was cut by 1 base, the J end by 7 bases, with 17 bases between. CDR3 length: 17 residues. The CDR3 spells CASSIGGAGAQNSPLHF. The sequenced part of the CDR3 DNA is TGTGCCAGTAGTATAGGAGGGGCAGGGGCGCAGAATTCACCC.

On this clone itself: The CDR3 end lies 3 residues beyond the end of the read and is filled in from the germline J gene. The rearrangement uses TRBV7-9 and TRBJ1-4; TRBD1 might be the D (6 bases). The V gene's germline CDR1 is SEHNR and CDR2 FQNEAQ (reference sequence). Trimming took off 6 bases at V and 1 base at J, with 9 bases between the two ends. The CDR3 has 14 residues. The DNA read from the CDR3 is TGTGCCAGCAGACAGGACAGAACTAATGAAAAA. This translates into CASRQDRTNEK. The complete CDR3 protein is CASRQDRTNEKLFF.

For this clone: With the read ending 3 residues before the CDR3 end, the germline J gene is used to fill in that end. The chain employs TRBV29-1 and TRBJ2-5; D not resolved. This CDR3 spans 11 amino acids. The germline CDR1 and CDR2 sequences are SQVTM and ANQGSEA. The sequenced CDR3 bases are TGCAGGGCCGAGTTCGGGGAGACC. It is translated as CRAEFGET. The whole CDR3 is CRAEFGETQYF. The entire variable domain, with the rest obtained from reference TRBV29-1 and TRBJ2-5, is as follows: SAVISQKPSRDICQRGTSLTIQCQVDSQVTMMFWYRQQPGQSLTLIATANQGSEATYESGFVIDKFPISRPNLTFSTLTVSNMSPEDSSIYLCRAEFGETQYFGPGTRLLVL.

This clone was found a few times. Coverage ceases 3 residues before the CDR3 finishes, and the germline J gene fills in the end. This sequence joins TRBV30 and TRBJ2-4; no clear D gene. Germline V CDR1 and CDR2: GTSNPN, SVGIG (reference sequence). The CDR3 is 12 amino acids. The part of the CDR3 DNA that was read is TGTGCCTGGAGTGGTTCGGGTCCCTAT. Encoded protein: CAWSGSGPY. The CDR3 as a whole reads CAWSGSGPYQYF.

Comments on this clone: The CDR3 is cut off 3 residues early in the read; its end comes from the germline J gene. The chain employs TRBV5-1 and TRBJ1-1, with a possible D match to TRBD1 (6 bases). The germline CDR1 and CDR2 sequences are SGHRS and YFSETQ. The CDR3 totals 15 residues. Between the trimmed V and J ends, which lost 4 bases and 1 base, there was a span of 14 bases. The CDR3 spells CASSPTDSTNTEAFF. The covered CDR3 bases are TGCGCCAGCAGCCCTACGGACAGCACGAACACTGAA.

There are many counts of this clone. The read terminates 3 residues ahead of where the CDR3 ends, so the germline J gene completes it. The chain recombines TRBV4-2 with TRBJ2-3; 9 nucleotides line up with TRBD2. The V gene end was trimmed by 3 bases and the J gene end by 6 bases; junction bases not matched to a gene: 4. The V gene's germline CDR1 is LGHNA and CDR2 YNFKEQ. This CDR3 is 14 amino acids long. This CDR3 is CASSQGLAVDTQYF. The DNA read from the CDR3 is TGTGCCAGCAGCCAGGGACTAGCCGTCGATACG.

This clone occurred many times. The read comes to an end 3 residues before the CDR3 does, leaving the germline J gene to fill in the end. The chain is built from TRBV30 and TRBJ2-4; maybe TRBD2 (6 bases). The CDR3 loop spans 15 amino acids. Germline CDR1 is GTSNPN and CDR2 is SVGIG (reference sequence). Trimming pared 4 bases from V and 3 bases from J, leaving 16 bases between. CDR3 DNA, as far as it was read: TGTGCCTGGAATCCGCGGGATAGGGTCAAAAACATT. Protein product: CAWNPRDRVKNI. The entire CDR3 reads CAWNPRDRVKNIQYF.

The sample holds many counts of this clone. The CDR3 end lies 3 residues beyond the end of the read and is filled in from the germline J gene. The rearrangement links TRBV20-1 to TRBJ1-1; possibly TRBD1 for D (5 bases). The CDR3 has 13 amino acids. From germline, CDR1 is DFQATT and CDR2 SNEGSKA (reference sequence). Trimming shortened V by 0 bases and J by 7 bases, and 12 bases separated the two germline ends. CDR3 loop: CSAREGGALEAFF. The sequenced CDR3 bases are TGCAGTGCTAGAGAGGGGGGAGCCCTTGAA.

This clone has just a few counts. The CDR3 end falls 3 residues outside the read, so it is completed with the germline J gene. The gene calls are TRBV2 and TRBJ1-4; 7 bases map to TRBD1. The CDR3 extends over 13 amino acids. Trimming at V came to 6 bases and at J to 4 bases, leaving 2 bases not matched to a gene. The germline gives CDR1 SNHLY, CDR2 FYNNEI. The CDR3 reads CASRDRRNEKLFF. CDR3 bases read: TGTGCCAGCAGGGACAGGCGTAATGAAAAA.

This clone has a count of ten or more. The read ends 3 residues before the CDR3 terminus; that terminus is restored from the germline J gene. V is TRBV2 and J is TRBJ2-7; D is undetermined. Trimming took off 4 bases at V and 1 base at J, with 11 bases between the two ends. Per the germline V gene, CDR1 is SNHLY and CDR2 is FYNNEI. CDR3 length equals 14 residues. Partial CDR3 DNA: TGTGCCAGCAGTGTTTCTGCGGCATCCTACGAG. Its protein product is CASSVSAASYE. The CDR3 as a whole reads CASSVSAASYEQYF.

This clone occurred many times. The read is 3 residues too short to cover the CDR3 end, so that end is filled in from the germline J gene. This rearrangement joins TRBV6-1 to TRBJ1-2; possibly TRBD1 for D (5 bases). V dropped 3 bases and J dropped 6 bases, with 5 bases sitting between them. Germline lookup yields CDR1 MNHNS and CDR2 SASEGT. The CDR3 runs 11 residues. The CDR3 DNA, read in part, is TGTGCCAGCAGTGACAGGGATGGC. Its protein is CASSDRDG. The full-length CDR3 reads as CASSDRDGYTF.

This clone was recorded many times. The read ends 3 residues early relative to the CDR3; the germline J gene fills the gap. The J gene is TRBJ2-1, the V gene TRBV20-1, with 9 bases that match TRBD2. V lost 7 bases and J lost 3; bases outside the gene matches: 4. The germline V gene has CDR1 DFQATT and CDR2 SNEGSKA (reference sequence). The CDR3 has 13 amino acids. The CDR3 region is CSVETSGYNEQFF. The CDR3 bases that were read are TGCAGTGTGGAGACTAGCGGCTACAATGAG.

On this clone itself: The observed sequence ends 3 residues before the CDR3 terminus, with the missing tail filled in from the germline J gene. The J gene is TRBJ1-1, the V gene TRBV6-9; 7 positions match TRBD1. Germline-derived CDR1 and CDR2 are MNHGY and SVAAGI. CDR3 size: 18 residues. CDR3 sequence reads: CASSYWDRLLLAKNIAFF. Partial CDR3 DNA: TGTGCCAGCAGTTATTGGGACAGATTATTACTAGCCAAAAACATT.

This clone has ten or more counts. Coverage ceases 3 residues before the CDR3 finishes, and the germline J gene fills in the end. The V and J genes are TRBV6-1 and TRBJ1-4; weak D call: TRBD1 (6 bases). There are 16 residues in the CDR3. Per the germline V gene, CDR1 is MNHNS and CDR2 is SASEGT. Deletions cut 3 bases from V and 7 bases from J, with 18 bases between. The CDR3: CASSDGQGGSGEKLFF. The DNA read from the CDR3 is TGTGCCAGCAGTGATGGACAAGGGGGTTCCGGTGAAAAA.